The rows below give T cell receptor beta chains drawn from one sample of a study of CD8 T cells in ankylosing spondylitis. TCRdb used MiXCR to reprocess the 5' RACE reads, holding one entry per CDR3 protein. The sample holds under 250,000 distinct CDR3 sequences; approximately 30% are singletons and the top ten take around 4.4%. The sequencing sample was made of blood, either unsorted or a sorted T cell fraction (not recorded which). The receptors shown here come from a male donor with ankylosing spondylitis or in good health (not recorded which). Both conserved end residues are part of each CDR3. A D gene is named only where the DNA matches it firmly. Expanded clones get a size class; other rows say once, few or many, or leave the size out.

abundance	d_gene	v_gene	j_gene	CDR3aa	CDR3nt
NA	NA	TRBV6-5	TRBJ1-4	CASGLGVEKLFF	TGTGCCAGCGGACTTGGGGTTGAAAAACTGTTTTTT
few	NA	TRBV5-1	TRBJ2-1	CASSLAGGTDFNEQFF	TGCGCCAGCAGCTTGGCCGGGGGGACAGATTTCAATGAGCAGTTCTTC
few	TRBD1	TRBV20-1	TRBJ1-6	CSARERDRGNNSPLHF	TGCAGTGCTAGAGAAAGAGACAGGGGCAACAATTCACCCCTCCACTTT
few	NA	TRBV7-8	TRBJ2-7	CASSRTRGDPYEQYF	TGTGCCAGCAGCCGTACGCGAGGGGACCCCTACGAGCAGTACTTC
NA	TRBD1	TRBV30	TRBJ1-1	CACNRGLMNTEAFF	TGTGCCTGTAACAGGGGGCTTATGAACACTGAAGCTTTCTTT
NA	TRBD1	TRBV6-1	TRBJ2-5	CASSPTRTGDNRKTQYF	TGTGCCAGCAGCCCCACCCGGACAGGGGATAACCGAAAGACCCAGTACTTC
NA	TRBD1	TRBV5-1	TRBJ1-1	CASRAGDRRMNTEAFF	TGCGCCAGCAGAGCCGGGGACAGACGGATGAACACTGAAGCTTTCTTT
NA	NA	TRBV7-3	TRBJ2-1	CASSLMAGRYNEQFF	TGTGCCAGCAGCTTAATGGCCGGAAGATACAATGAGCAGTTCTTC
few	NA	TRBV10-2	TRBJ2-5	CASSEQGGETQYF	TGCGCCAGCAGTGAACAGGGAGGGGAGACCCAGTACTTC
once	NA	TRBV12-3/TRBV12-4	TRBJ1-1	CASSPGGGVGTEAFF	TGTGCCAGCAGTCCCGGGGGAGGGGTTGGCACTGAAGCTTTCTTT
once	NA	TRBV20-1	TRBJ2-3	CSAPLGLAADTQYF	TGCAGTGCTCCCTTGGGGCTAGCAGCAGATACGCAGTATTTT
NA	TRBD2	TRBV20-1	TRBJ2-5	CSATRGSGGPQETQYF	TGCAGTGCTACGCGAGGGAGCGGGGGGCCACAAGAGACCCAGTACTTC
NA	NA	TRBV12-3/TRBV12-4	TRBJ1-2	CASSWGDYNYGYTF	TGTGCCAGCAGTTGGGGGGATTACAACTATGGCTACACCTTC
NA	NA	TRBV20-1	TRBJ2-5	CSAAIVPETQYF	TGCAGTGCTGCAATAGTCCCAGAGACCCAGTACTTC
few	NA	TRBV2	TRBJ1-1	CASHLSEGDTEAFF	TGTGCCAGCCACCTTAGCGAAGGGGATACTGAAGCTTTCTTT
many	NA	TRBV5-5	TRBJ2-3	CASSFGSGTHTQYF	NA
NA	NA	TRBV12-3/TRBV12-4	TRBJ1-2	CASSSQGGMNGYTF	TGTGCCAGCAGTTCACAAGGAGGGATGAATGGCTACACCTTC
few	TRBD1	TRBV6-6	TRBJ2-7	CASSSGQGPEQYF	TGTGCCAGCAGTTCGGGACAGGGCCCCGAGCAGTACTTC
NA	TRBD2	TRBV10-3	TRBJ2-1	CAISESGGVIDEQFF	TGTGCCATCAGTGAGTCGGGGGGGGTAATTGATGAGCAGTTCTTC
few	TRBD2	TRBV6-4	TRBJ2-3	CASSRAGATDTQYF	TGTGCCAGCAGCCGAGCGGGGGCCACAGATACGCAGTATTTT
few	TRBD1	TRBV10-3	TRBJ1-5	CATGQGGDNQPQHF	TGTGCCACCGGACAGGGAGGGGACAATCAGCCCCAGCATTTT
NA	TRBD2	TRBV6-1	TRBJ2-3	CASSRPSGVRTDTQYF	TGTGCCAGCAGTAGGCCCAGCGGGGTACGCACAGATACGCAGTATTTT
many	NA	TRBV29-1	TRBJ1-1	CSVSGRLNTEAFF	TGCAGCGTTTCAGGCCGGCTGAACACTGAAGCTTTCTTT
few	NA	TRBV7-2	TRBJ2-5	CASSLSLQETQYF	TGTGCCAGCAGCTTGTCACTCCAAGAGACCCAGTACTTC
NA	NA	TRBV5-1	TRBJ2-7	CASSASGADYEQYF	TGCGCCAGCAGCGCATCCGGGGCCGACTACGAGCAGTACTTC
NA	NA	TRBV5-6	TRBJ2-1	CASSLSVYNEQFF	TGTGCCAGCAGCTTGTCCGTCTACAATGAGCAGTTCTTC
NA	TRBD2	TRBV20-1	TRBJ2-7	CSARERGALYEQYF	TGCAGTGCTAGAGAGCGGGGGGCACTCTACGAGCAGTACTTC
few	NA	TRBV7-9	TRBJ1-3	CASSFQGNTIYF	TGTGCCAGCAGCTTCCAAGGGAACACCATATATTTT
NA	TRBD1	TRBV2	TRBJ1-1	CASSESGRGLRDTEAFF	TGTGCCAGCAGTGAATCGGGTAGGGGGCTACGGGACACTGAAGCTTTCTTT
NA	TRBD2	TRBV4-1	TRBJ2-1	CASSPGGQRGSFNEQFF	TGCGCCAGCAGCCCCGGAGGGCAGCGGGGGAGTTTCAATGAGCAGTTCTTC
NA	TRBD1	TRBV4-2	TRBJ1-1	CASSQVEGGGTEAFF	TGTGCCAGCAGCCAAGTTGAAGGGGGCGGCACTGAAGCTTTCTTT
few	NA	TRBV20-1	TRBJ2-2	CSARSSGVYANTGELFF	TGCAGTGCTAGATCTTCAGGGGTTTACGCGAACACCGGGGAGCTGTTTTTT
few	TRBD1	TRBV12-3/TRBV12-4	TRBJ1-4	CASSRAGTGIEKLFF	TGTGCCAGCAGTAGGGCCGGGACAGGTATTGAAAAACTGTTTTTT
NA	NA	TRBV5-5	TRBJ2-5	CASSLGVSSRPETQYF	TGTGCCAGCAGCCTGGGAGTCTCGTCGAGGCCAGAGACCCAGTACTTC
NA	NA	TRBV4-1	TRBJ2-1	CATSGGFNEQFF	TGCGCCACATCTGGGGGGTTCAATGAGCAGTTCTTC
few	NA	TRBV7-3	TRBJ2-3	CASSLVTPADTQYF	TGTGCCAGCAGCTTAGTGACGCCGGCAGATACGCAGTATTTT
NA	NA	TRBV6-5	TRBJ1-6	CASTYWDIDNSPLHF	TGTGCCAGCACCTACTGGGACATTGATAATTCACCCCTCCACTTT
NA	NA	TRBV6-1	TRBJ1-2	CASSESQAYYGYTF	TGTGCCAGCAGTGAATCTCAGGCCTACTATGGCTACACCTTC
NA	NA	TRBV7-6	TRBJ2-2	CASSLSGSAGELFF	TGTGCCAGCAGCTTATCAGGGAGCGCCGGGGAGCTGTTTTTT
few	NA	TRBV20-1	TRBJ2-1	CSASNSPLGYNEQFF	TGCAGTGCTAGTAACAGCCCCCTGGGGTACAATGAGCAGTTCTTC
few	TRBD1	TRBV29-1	TRBJ1-2	CSVAPGTGTYGYTF	TGCAGCGTTGCACCGGGGACAGGGACCTATGGCTACACCTTC
few	TRBD2	TRBV20-1	TRBJ2-3	CSARVHPAGGDTQYF	TGCAGTGCTAGAGTCCACCCTGCGGGGGGGGATACGCAGTATTTT
NA	TRBD1	TRBV12-3/TRBV12-4	TRBJ1-5	CASSTGTGQQPQHF	TGTGCCAGCAGTACCGGGACAGGCCAACAGCCCCAGCATTTT
NA	NA	TRBV20-1	TRBJ1-2	CSHRALYGYTF	TGCAGTCACAGGGCCCTTTATGGCTACACCTTC
few	NA	TRBV20-1	TRBJ2-5	CSASGVAGAQETQYF	TGCAGTGCTAGCGGAGTGGCGGGGGCCCAAGAGACCCAGTACTTC
NA	TRBD2	TRBV14	TRBJ2-7	CASSHRSGGTSYEQYF	TGTGCCAGCAGCCACCGTAGCGGGGGAACCTCCTACGAGCAGTACTTC
few	NA	TRBV20-1	TRBJ2-2	CSARDRRAGTNTGELFF	TGCAGTGCTAGAGACCGCCGGGCGGGGACCAACACCGGGGAGCTGTTTTTT
NA	TRBD1	TRBV27	TRBJ1-2	CASRTGNTNYGYTF	TGTGCAAGCCGGACAGGGAATACCAACTATGGCTACACCTTC
few	NA	TRBV2	TRBJ2-2	CASSEGVLSNTGELFF	TGTGCCAGCAGTGAAGGGGTACTCTCAAACACCGGGGAGCTGTTTTTT
NA	TRBD1	TRBV27	TRBJ1-2	CASSLFTGADGYTF	TGTGCCAGCAGTTTGTTCACAGGGGCAGATGGCTACACCTTC
few	NA	TRBV6-1	TRBJ2-3	CASLGIGTDTQYF	TGTGCCAGCCTCGGGATAGGCACAGATACGCAGTATTTT
few	NA	TRBV9	TRBJ2-1	CASSVDLGEQFF	TGTGCCAGCAGCGTAGATCTCGGTGAGCAGTTCTTC
NA	NA	TRBV12-3/TRBV12-4	TRBJ2-6	CASLVGAGANVLTF	TGTGCCAGCTTAGTTGGGGCTGGGGCCAACGTCCTGACTTTC